This T cell receptor beta chain was identified in a study of CD8+CD57+ T cells in acquired aplastic anemia. The overall study: Recorded DNA amounts for sorted CD4+ and CD8+ cells had an average of around 3.5 ug. Whole-study findings and limits: In CD8+ cells, Simpson's diversity showed no significant difference between patients and controls. Some 29 shared CD8+ CDR3s appeared highly expressed within patients' immunodominant clones.

Patients selected for sequencing had displayed CD8+CD57+ cell expansion by flow cytometry. Germline V gene sequence: CDR1 MGHDK, CDR2 SYGVNS. The CDR3 is made up of 16 amino acids. J gave up 5 bases and V 5 bases, and 10 bases lay outside the gene matches. TCR beta VDJ and CDR3 profiles were obtained from a genomic DNA template. TCRdb reprocessed the reads via MiXCR and lists one record per CDR3 protein. The sample lists around 500,000 distinct CDR3 sequences; around 33% were seen once. This clonotype was observed at least ten times. The antigen is not known. This receptor was obtained from a human donor with aplastic anemia. The sample taken for sequencing was sorted CD4+, CD8+, or CD8+CD57+ T cells (not recorded which) from PBMCs. The chain employs TRBV25-1 and TRBJ1-1; 11 bases match TRBD1. CDR3 region: CASSPRGGTGGTEAFF. CDR3 DNA: TGTGCCAGCAGTCCTCGGGGGGGGACAGGGGGGACTGAAGCTTTCTTT.